This T cell receptor (beta chain) was sequenced in a study of graft-versus-host responses after intestinal transplantation (TCRdb year 2021). With respect to the entire study: Multivisceral, liver-intestinal, or isolated intestinal transplants were received by the recipients. Every recipient was given anti-thymocyte globulin induction, then maintenance tacrolimus and steroids for roughly 3 years. After intestinal transplantation, graft-versus-host and host-versus-graft alloreactive T cell clones were followed in the graft, circulation and bone marrow using bulk TCR-beta CDR3 sequencing. Alloreactive clones were identified by sequencing pre-transplant mixed lymphocyte reaction products and comparing them with unstimulated pre-transplant donor and recipient T cells. A cohort of 24 intestinal transplant recipients, including one retransplant, was enrolled, and 3 patients lacking pretransplant specimens were excluded. A peak of at least 4% donor T cells among recipient peripheral blood mononuclear cells was the definition used for donor T cell macrochimerism. Instead of going to the commercial service, samples from a few later patients were sequenced in-house on an Illumina MiSeq and processed with MiXCR. Broad study findings and their caveats: Peak levels of circulating GvH clones were associated with declines in HvG clones early after transplant. Patients with donor T cell macrochimerism had high GvH to HvG T cell clonal ratios in their allografts. GvH clones were detected in recipient bone marrow, and some appeared earlier in ileal mucosa or blood, consistent with an intestinal mucosal origin. Conclusions were limited by the relatively low number and heterogeneity of intestinal transplant patients.

Note on this clone: What antigen it recognizes has not been identified. It has no much larger one-base neighbor in the sample; base qualities were not kept.

The CDR3, from cysteine to phenylalanine, totals 17 residues. The read is trimmed to its CDR3 DNA, 51 bases read in frame from base 1. Trimming at the junction amounts to 0 bases on V and 3 bases on J, and the germline ends lie 16 bases apart. CDR1 and CDR2 (LGHNT, FRNRAP) derive from the germline V gene. Blood samples were collected up to 4 times in the first month after transplant and then at least monthly when available. The library came from the immunoSEQ multiplex PCR assay. For most patients, high-throughput TCR-beta CDR3 sequencing of genomic DNA was performed by Adaptive Biotechnologies. As for the original processing: Adaptive's ImmunoSEQ software supplied the TCR sequencing data for 15 to 20 patients, while MiXCR and VDJtools were used to process three other patients. Because the origin of CDR3 nucleotide sequences shared between donor and recipient could not be assigned, those sequences were removed. At least 2-fold expansion over unstimulated cells and a minimum CFSE-low frequency of 0.002% (template counts) or 0.001% (read counts) were required for clones to be classified as alloreactive. Mappable clones were those detected in sequenced pre-transplant spleen, lymph node, or MLR CFSE-low populations of the donor or recipient. The cumulative frequency of alloreactive clones was calculated as a percentage of all sequences, weighted by copy number. What TCRdb holds here is the immuneACCESS table cut down to in-frame rearrangements. Part of the clones is not present; checked against another copy, under half of the missing clones reflect an unresolved V gene, and the others are unexplained. V, J and clone size reflect that table, while D and trimming were determined from the DNA. Here the sample has fewer than 30,000 clones; 93% occur a single time. Clones ranked in the top ten supply roughly 0.7% of the sample.

Sequencing was performed on PBMCs, taken just over 65 days after intestinal transplant. This sequence originates from a human patient who received an intestinal transplant, so some T cells may come from the graft donor. Here the chain combines TRBV12-5 and TRBJ2-3; TRBD2 is a weak D gene call, 5 bases matching. The CDR3 region reads CASGLVLGLGKTDTQYF. The nucleotide sequence reads TGTGCTAGTGGTTTGGTCTTAGGACTTGGGAAAACAGATACGCAGTATTTT.